This is a list of T cell receptor beta chains from one sample in a study of blood T cell repertoires in COVID-19. TCRdb's copy holds only in-frame clones and misses some; the assay was immunoSEQ multiplex PCR. This table holds 100,000 to 150,000 clones, more than 75% found once. The sequencing input was peripheral blood. These TCRs come from a woman between 50 and 59 years old with acute or convalescent COVID-19. Both conserved end residues are part of each CDR3. A D gene is named only where the DNA matches it firmly. Some rows have no size entry. The others give once, few or many, or a class for an expanded clone.

j_gene | abundance | d_gene | v_gene | CDR3nt | CDR3aa
TRBJ1-5 | NA | TRBD1 | TRBV2 | TGTGCCAGCGGGCAGGGACAGATCAATCAGCCCCAGCATTTT | CASGQGQINQPQHF
TRBJ2-1 | NA | TRBD2 | TRBV27 | TGTGCCAGCAGTTTCCCTAGCGGGGTCTACAATGAGCAGTTCTTC | CASSFPSGVYNEQFF
TRBJ1-5 | NA | NA | TRBV2 | TGTGCCAGCAGCGTTGAACAGTCATATCAGCCCCAGCATTTT | CASSVEQSYQPQHF
TRBJ2-5 | NA | NA | TRBV19 | TGTGCCAGTAGTAGAGACCAAGAGACCCAGTACTTC | CASSRDQETQYF
TRBJ1-4 | NA | TRBD1 | TRBV5-5 | TGTGCCAGCAGCTTTGGGACAGGGGGTGAAAAACTGTTTTTT | CASSFGTGGEKLFF
TRBJ1-2 | NA | NA | TRBV19 | TGTGCCAGTAGTATAGCGGCAGGGGTCAACTATGGCTACACCTTC | CASSIAAGVNYGYTF
TRBJ2-5 | NA | NA | TRBV7-2 | TGTGCCAGCAGCTTAGCCCCCTCGGAGACCCAGTACTTC | CASSLAPSETQYF
TRBJ2-7 | NA | TRBD2 | TRBV10-3 | TGTGCCATCAGTGAGACTAGCGGGGGCTCCTACGAGCAGTACTTC | CAISETSGGSYEQYF
TRBJ1-2 | few | TRBD1 | TRBV10-3 | TGTGCCATCAGAGGGACAGGCAGTGGCTACACCTTC | CAIRGTGSGYTF
TRBJ2-1 | few | TRBD1 | TRBV5-4 | TGTGCCAGCAGCACGGACAGGGGGCGCCCCAATGAGCAGTTCTTC | CASSTDRGRPNEQFF
TRBJ2-7 | NA | TRBD1 | TRBV5-1 | TGCGCCAGCAGCCTCGGACAGGGGGCGAGAGGCGAGCAGTACTTC | CASSLGQGARGEQYF
TRBJ2-3 | NA | NA | TRBV11-3 | TGTGCCAGCAGCTCCAGGGGAGATACGCAGTATTTT | CASSSRGDTQYF
TRBJ1-2 | NA | TRBD1 | TRBV7-2 | TGTGCCAGCAGCTCCCTCCGGGACAGGGGAAACTATGGCTACACCTTC | CASSSLRDRGNYGYTF
TRBJ1-4 | NA | NA | TRBV5-4 | TGTGCCAGCAGCTTACGCTTCCAGCTAGACACTAATGAAAAACTGTTTTTT | CASSLRFQLDTNEKLFF
TRBJ1-6 | NA | TRBD1 | TRBV7-8 | TGTGCCAGCAGCTTTGTTCAGGGGGGCTCACCCCTCCACTTT | CASSFVQGGSPLHF
TRBJ2-2 | NA | TRBD2 | TRBV9 | TGTGCCAGCAGCGTAGGAGGCTCGTCGGCTAGCGGGAGCGGGGAGCTGTTTTTT | CASSVGGSSASGSGELFF
TRBJ2-7 | NA | NA | TRBV9 | TGTGCCAGCAGCGTAGAGCCCACCAGGGTTTCTTACTACGAGCAGTACTTC | CASSVEPTRVSYYEQYF
TRBJ2-7 | NA | NA | TRBV7-9 | TGTGCCAGCAACTTTGGGGCAGACTACGAGCAGTACTTC | CASNFGADYEQYF
TRBJ2-7 | NA | NA | TRBV9 | TGTGCCAGCAGCGTAGCAGATGGGGCTTACGAGCAGTACTTC | CASSVADGAYEQYF
TRBJ2-7 | NA | TRBD1 | TRBV4-1 | TGCGCCAGCAGCCAAGGGGACAGGGCCGCCGGCGAGCAGTACTTC | CASSQGDRAAGEQYF
TRBJ1-1 | NA | TRBD1 | TRBV27 | TGTGCCAGCAGTTTACTACCGGGACAGGGGAACACTGAAGCTTTCTTT | CASSLLPGQGNTEAFF
TRBJ2-2 | NA | NA | TRBV11-2 | TGTGCCAGCAGCTTAGACCCGTTTACCGGGGAGCTGTTTTTT | CASSLDPFTGELFF
TRBJ2-1 | NA | TRBD2 | TRBV7-2 | TGTGCCAGCAGCTTGAGGCTAGCGGGAAGGGTGACTGAGCAGTTCTTC | CASSLRLAGRVTEQFF
TRBJ1-4 | NA | NA | TRBV11-2 | TGTGCCAGCAGCCTAGACAGGTGGTATGAAAAACTGTTTTTT | CASSLDRWYEKLFF
TRBJ2-5 | NA | NA | TRBV19 | TGTGCCAGTCTCTCCCAAGAGACCCAGTACTTC | CASLSQETQYF
TRBJ1-4 | NA | NA | TRBV18 | TGTGCCAGTACAGGATCGGGCCAGGATAATGAAAAACTGTTTTTT | CASTGSGQDNEKLFF
TRBJ2-7 | once | NA | TRBV5-4 | TGTGCCAGCAGCTTGGGGGGCGGCGTCTACTACGAGCAGTACTTC | CASSLGGGVYYEQYF
TRBJ1-1 | once | TRBD1 | TRBV30 | TGTGCCTGGAGTAAGGGACAGCTGAACACTGAAGCTTTCTTT | CAWSKGQLNTEAFF
TRBJ2-3 | NA | TRBD2 | TRBV11-2 | TGTGCCAGCAGCCGAGAGCGGGGAAGCACAGATACGCAGTATTTT | CASSRERGSTDTQYF
TRBJ2-2 | NA | TRBD2 | TRBV4-2 | TGTGCCAGCAGCATCCTAGCGGGGGCGAACACCGGGGAGCTGTTTTTT | CASSILAGANTGELFF
TRBJ1-2 | NA | NA | TRBV10-3 | TGTGCCATCTCACAGGGCGACTATGGCTACACCTTC | CAISQGDYGYTF
TRBJ2-5 | NA | NA | TRBV7-2 | TGTGCCACGGCAGGGGCCCTGTACCAAGAGACCCAGTACTTC | CATAGALYQETQYF
TRBJ1-1 | once | TRBD1 | TRBV29-1 | TGCAGCGTCAGGACAGGGGGCGATACTGAAGCTTTCTTT | CSVRTGGDTEAFF
TRBJ2-7 | NA | TRBD2 | TRBV7-2 | TGTGCCAGCAGCTCCAACCCTAGCGGGAGGGGCTACGAGCAGTACTTC | CASSSNPSGRGYEQYF
TRBJ1-1 | NA | NA | TRBV5-4 | TGTGCCAGCAGCCGGCGGGGGGGCACGAACACTGAAGCTTTCTTT | CASSRRGGTNTEAFF